The T cell receptor beta chain described here comes from a study of T cells in Graves' hyperthyroidism and ophthalmopathy. In the study overall: Blood was drawn when the patient was first diagnosed and still untreated.

Amplified TCR beta CDR3 regions came from RNA transcripts. HTBI primers were employed in a first-round RT-PCR of the TCR CDR3. TCRdb reprocessed the multiplex PCR reads with MiXCR, giving one entry per CDR3 protein. The repertoire holds around 340,000 distinct CDR3 sequences, about a sixth seen once, with roughly 16% in the top ten. CDR1 is SGHVS and CDR2 is FQNEAQ in the germline V gene. The CDR3 is 13 residues long. V lost 6 bases and J 3 bases, leaving 11 bases between the germline ends. Findings of the study overall: From stable hyperthyroidism, ophthalmopathy was separated by a 13 V-J model.

On the basis of clinical symptoms, serum thyroxine and TRAb, thyroid ultrasound and orbital computed tomography, diagnoses were made. This clonotype was seen at least ten times. Its target is unknown. This TCR derives from a woman aged 40 to 50 with Graves' ophthalmopathy. This chain joins TRBV7-8 and TRBJ1-1; D is ambiguous. Sequenced sample: blood. The CDR3 DNA reads TGTGCCAGCAGTTTTAATTTGGACACTGAAGCTTTCTTT. Amino acids: CASSFNLDTEAFF.